A selection of T cell receptor beta chains follows, all from one sample in a study of T cells in Graves' hyperthyroidism and ophthalmopathy. Each CDR3 protein gets one entry after TCRdb re-called the multiplex PCR reads with MiXCR. Of around 720,000 distinct CDR3 sequences listed, roughly 32% were seen once; the top ten hold less than 35%. Sequenced: blood. The receptors were gathered from a woman between 35 and 50 years old with Graves' hyperthyroidism. The CDR3 runs from the conserved cysteine through the conserved F or W. D genes are given only for firm matches. A clone size is listed for some rows: how often the clone was seen (once, few, many), or a class if it is expanded.

TRBJ2-5,15,TRBV19,NA,many,TGTGCCAGTAGCGAAGCTGTCTCAGGCGGGGAGACCCAGTACTTC,CASSEAVSGGETQYF
TRBJ1-3,14,TRBV19,TRBD1,NA,TGTGCCAGTAGTACCCGACAGGGGATTACCACCATATATTTT,CASSTRQGITTIYF
TRBJ2-7,14,TRBV10-1,NA,NA,TGCGCCAGCAGCCAAGAGTATCAAAACTACGAGCAGTACTTC,CASSQEYQNYEQYF
TRBJ1-1,14,TRBV7-9,NA,NA,TGTGCCAGCTCAACCCGGAATTTGAACACTGAAGCTTTCTTT,CASSTRNLNTEAFF
TRBJ1-5,14,TRBV19,NA,few,TGTGCCAGTAGTCCCCGGATGGGCAATCAGCCCCAGCATTTT,CASSPRMGNQPQHF
TRBJ2-6,11,TRBV7-3,NA,NA,TGTGCCAGCAGCAAGGGGGGGGTCCTGACTTTC,CASSKGGVLTF
TRBJ2-5,15,TRBV11-3,NA,NA,TGTGCCAGCAGCTTAAGGGGGTCACAAGAGAAGACCCAGTACTTC,CASSLRGSQEKTQYF
TRBJ1-5,17,TRBV7-9,NA,NA,TGTGCCAGCAGCTTAGCGCTAACGGGGGCTGGCAATCAGCCCCTGCATTTT,CASSLALTGAGNQPLHF
TRBJ2-5,12,TRBV29-1,NA,NA,TGCAGCGTTGAACAGTACCAAGAGACCCGGTACTTC,CSVEQYQETRYF
TRBJ2-5,15,TRBV19,TRBD2,many,TGTGCCACCGCCGCGACTAGCGGGGACCAAGAGACCCAGTACTTC,CATAATSGDQETQYF
TRBJ2-2,13,TRBV13,NA,NA,TGTGCCAGCTCCTCAGGATACACCGGGGAGCTGTTTTTT,CASSSGYTGELFF
TRBJ2-7,15,TRBV29-1,TRBD2,few,TGCAGCGTTGAAGGGGGGGGATTCAAAGCCTACGAGCAGTACTTC,CSVEGGGFKAYEQYF
TRBJ2-5,16,TRBV19,TRBD1,NA,TGTGCCAGTAGTCCAAGGGGGACAGGGTTAAGAGAGACCCAGTACTTC,CASSPRGTGLRETQYF
TRBJ1-4,13,TRBV29-1,NA,many,TGCAGCGTTGAACAACAGGAGGGCGAAAAACTGTTTTTT,CSVEQQEGEKLFF
TRBJ1-2,16,TRBV25-1,TRBD1,few,TGTGCCAGCAGTTTCGTAAAATTGGACAGGGCTGACGGCTACACCTTC,CASSFVKLDRADGYTF
TRBJ2-7,15,TRBV25-1,NA,NA,TGTGCCAGCAGTGCTAGAACAGGGTTAAACTACGAGCAGTACTTC,CASSARTGLNYEQYF
TRBJ1-5,13,TRBV15,NA,many,TGTGCCACCGCCGACCAGGGCAGCCAGCCCCAGCATTTT,CATADQGSQPQHF
TRBJ2-5,16,TRBV20-1,TRBD2,few,TGCAGTGCTAGACTTCTCCTAGCGGGAGTCCAAGAGACCCAGTACTTC,CSARLLLAGVQETQYF
TRBJ1-2,14,TRBV2,TRBD1,NA,TGTGCCAGCAGTGTCCCCGGACAGGGGCACGGCTACACCTTC,CASSVPGQGHGYTF
TRBJ2-5,11,TRBV6-2/TRBV6-3,NA,many,TGTGCCAGCAAGCTGGGAGAGACCCAGTACTTC,CASKLGETQYF
TRBJ1-6,11,TRBV13,NA,many,TGTGCCAGCAGCTTGGACGGACCCCTCCACTTT,CASSLDGPLHF
TRBJ1-2,16,TRBV25-1,NA,many,TGTGCCAGCAGTGAACGGGGAGGGGCTCTCCTCTATGGCTACACCTTC,CASSERGGALLYGYTF
TRBJ1-2,12,TRBV20-1,TRBD1,NA,TGCAGTGCTAGCCGGACAGGCGATGGCTACACCTTC,CSASRTGDGYTF
TRBJ1-1,15,TRBV27,NA,NA,TGTGCCAGCAGTTTCCGTTTCAGGGTTGGAACTGAAGCTTTCTTT,CASSFRFRVGTEAFF
TRBJ2-2,15,TRBV24-1,NA,many,TGTGCCACCAGTGATTTGGGCAGGGGATCCGGGGAGCTGTTTTTT,CATSDLGRGSGELFF
TRBJ1-3,17,TRBV6-5,NA,few,TGTGCCAGCAGTTACTCGACCCTCGTGGGGAATCCAAACACCATATATTTT,CASSYSTLVGNPNTIYF
TRBJ1-4,15,TRBV6-6,NA,few,TGTGCCAGCACCGTCATGACAGAAAATAATGAAAAACTGTTTTTT,CASTVMTENNEKLFF
TRBJ1-2,14,TRBV14,NA,many,TGTGCCAGCAGTCTTCAAGACCGGGACATCGGCTACACCTTC,CASSLQDRDIGYTF
TRBJ2-7,14,TRBV7-9,NA,NA,TGTGCCAGCAGCCACCGGGACAATCAGGACGAGCAGTACTTC,CASSHRDNQDEQYF
TRBJ1-4,13,TRBV7-2,NA,many,TGTGCCAGCAGCCTCGGTTGGGGTGAAAAACTGTTTTTT,CASSLGWGEKLFF
TRBJ1-2,13,TRBV6-5,NA,many,TGTGCCAGCAGTATAACAGGGCGGTCAGGCTACACCTTC,CASSITGRSGYTF
TRBJ2-5,15,TRBV2,TRBD2,many,TGTGCCAGCAGTACTGGACTAGCGGGTAAAGAGACCCAGTACTTC,CASSTGLAGKETQYF
TRBJ1-5,14,TRBV20-1,TRBD1,NA,TGCAGTACTGGACAGGGTACGGGCAATCAGCCCCAGCATTTT,CSTGQGTGNQPQHF
TRBJ2-7,12,TRBV6-5,NA,many,TGTGCCAGCAGGATAGCTGACTACGAGCAGTACTTC,CASRIADYEQYF
TRBJ1-1,10,TRBV20-1,NA,many,TGCAGTGCCCGCTACACTGAAGCTTTCTTT,CSARYTEAFF
TRBJ2-2,15,TRBV10-3,TRBD1,NA,TGTGCCATCAAAGGGACAGGGGACAGGGACGGGGAGCTGTTTTTT,CAIKGTGDRDGELFF
TRBJ2-2,16,TRBV12-3/TRBV12-4,NA,NA,TGTGCCAGCAGTTTAGGGGATTCCAAGGTTACCGGGGAGCTGTTTTTT,CASSLGDSKVTGELFF
TRBJ2-7,12,TRBV6-5,NA,many,TGTGCCAGCAGTTATAGTACCAACGAGCAGTACTTC,CASSYSTNEQYF
TRBJ2-5,15,TRBV20-1,TRBD2,many,TGCAGTGCGACAACCCAGCGGGAGGTTCAAGAGACCCAGTACTTC,CSATTQREVQETQYF
TRBJ1-5,16,TRBV6-4,NA,NA,TGTGCCAGCAGGCCCTCGGGCGGGGGGCAATACCAGCCCCAGCATTTT,CASRPSGGGQYQPQHF
TRBJ1-4,13,TRBV7-9,NA,many,TGTGCCAGCAGCGAGGGGACTAATGAAAAACTGTTTTTT,CASSEGTNEKLFF
TRBJ1-5,12,TRBV20-1,NA,many,TGCAGTGCTAGTTCCGGGACAAAGCCCCAGCATTTT,CSASSGTKPQHF
TRBJ1-3,16,TRBV6-6,TRBD1,few,TGTGCCAGCAGCCCACGGGAAGGGGGCTCGGGAAACACCATATATTTT,CASSPREGGSGNTIYF
TRBJ1-4,14,TRBV19,NA,NA,TGTGCCAGTAGTATCACGGCGTCTAATGGAAAACTGTTTTTT,CASSITASNGKLFF
TRBJ1-1,14,TRBV7-8,NA,NA,TGCGCCAGCAGCCACCGTACCCGGGGCGCGTTGGCTTTCTTT,CASSHRTRGALAFF
TRBJ2-5,17,TRBV10-3,TRBD2,NA,TGTGCCATCAGTGAGGCCAGACTAGCGGGTATACAAGAGACCCAGTACTTC,CAISEARLAGIQETQYF
TRBJ1-3,14,TRBV6-5,NA,many,TGTGCCAGCAGTTACTCCATTTGGGGAAACACCATATATTTT,CASSYSIWGNTIYF
TRBJ2-7,14,TRBV7-2,TRBD1,NA,TGTGCCACTTCGACAGGGGGCGCGCACTACGAGCAGTACTTC,CATSTGGAHYEQYF
TRBJ2-7,14,TRBV5-1,NA,NA,TGCGCCAGCAGCTTGGATGAGCCCAGGCAGGAGCAGTACTTC,CASSLDEPRQEQYF
TRBJ2-7,11,TRBV20-1,NA,many,TGCAGTGCTAGAGGGGCCTACGAGCAGTACTTC,CSARGAYEQYF
TRBJ2-2,12,TRBV13,NA,many,TGTGCCAGCAGCACCCTCACCGGGGAGCTGTTTTTT,CASSTLTGELFF
TRBJ2-7,14,TRBV11-2,NA,NA,TGTGCCAGCAGCTTAGCGGGGCTATTCTACGAGCAGTACTTC,CASSLAGLFYEQYF
TRBJ1-5,15,TRBV7-8,NA,many,TGTGCCAGCAGGTTTTGGACAGAGCGCAATCAGCCCCAGCATTTT,CASRFWTERNQPQHF